The 16 T cell receptor beta chains presented below share a single source sample, sequenced in a study of blood T cell repertoires in COVID-19. Sequenced by immunoSEQ multiplex PCR; TCRdb stores in-frame clones only, minus some. The sample yields tens of thousands of clones, about four fifths seen once. The sample was peripheral blood. These receptors originate from a man aged 50-60 years with active or convalescent COVID-19.

The V gene is TRBV9, the J gene TRBJ2-4, with 11 bases identical to TRBD1. V shed 3 bases, J shed 2 bases, and the junction held 10 bases outside the gene matches. There are 18 residues in the CDR3. The V gene's germline CDR1 is SGDLS and CDR2 YYNGEE. CDR3 residues: CASSAQGQGGNSKNIQYF. CDR3 in DNA: TGTGCCAGCAGCGCTCAGGGACAGGGGGGTAATTCCAAAAACATTCAGTACTTC.

This clone has more than one count but fewer than ten. The chain recombines TRBV27 with TRBJ1-2, with D perhaps matching TRBD1 (5 bases). The CDR3 is 15 amino acids. Trimming pared 5 bases from V and 1 base from J, leaving 14 bases between. Germline CDR1 reads MNHEY; CDR2 reads SMNVEV (reference sequence). In DNA form, the CDR3 reads TGTGCCAGCAGTCCCCGGGGGGGTGGTAACTATGGCTACACCTTC. This codes for CASSPRGGGNYGYTF.

J is TRBJ2-5 and V is TRBV5-4; D call uncertain. CDR1 and CDR2 (germline): SGHNT, YYREEE (reference sequence). The CDR3 spans 13 residues. V was shortened by 0 bases and J by 4 bases, with 7 bases between the two germline ends. CDR3 sequence (DNA): TGTGCCAGCAGCTTGGCCCCAGGAGAGACCCAGTACTTC. Encoded protein: CASSLAPGETQYF. The entire variable domain, with the rest obtained from reference TRBV5-4 and TRBJ2-5, is as follows: ETGVTQSPTHLIKTRGQQVTLRCSSQSGHNTVSWYQQALGQGPQFIFQYYREEENGRGNFPPRFSGLQFPNYSSELNVNALELDDSALYLCASSLAPGETQYFGPGTRLLVL.

The gene calls are TRBV6-5 and TRBJ2-5; 8 bases are shared with TRBD1. Germline V gene lookup returns CDR1 MNHEY and CDR2 SVGAGI. V shed 8 bases and J 6 bases; nucleotides not matched to a gene: 5. The CDR3 contains 12 residues. CDR3 bases: TGTGCCAGCTCAGGACAGGGAAAGACCCAGTACTTC. Translation gives CASSGQGKTQYF.

The chain carries TRBV28 and TRBJ2-5; 12 positions agree with TRBD2. V lost 9 bases to trimming and J lost 0 bases; unmatched junction nucleotides: 23. The germline V gene has CDR1 MDHEN and CDR2 SYDVKM. The CDR3 has 21 amino acids. This CDR3 reads CARPGLAGRAPRVTNQETQYF. CDR3 in DNA: TGTGCCAGGCCGGGACTAGCGGGCCGAGCTCCGAGGGTAACCAACCAAGAGACCCAGTACTTC.

The rearrangement joins TRBV11-2 to TRBJ2-5; D gene unclear. Per the germline V gene, CDR1 is SGHAT and CDR2 is FQNNGV. The length of the CDR3 is 12 residues. The germline V and J ends were trimmed by 2 bases and 6 bases, with 7 bases remaining between them. This chain's CDR3 is CASSLPLQTQYF. As DNA, the CDR3 is TGTGCCAGCAGCTTACCCCTCCAGACCCAGTACTTC. Full variable domain (remainder filled in from reference TRBV11-2 and TRBJ2-5): EAGVAQSPRYKIIEKRQSVAFWCNPISGHATLYWYQQILGQGPKLLIQFQNNGVVDDSQLPKDRFSAERLKGVDSTLKIQPAKLEDSAVYLCASSLPLQTQYFGPGTRLLVL.

The chain employs TRBV10-3 and TRBJ1-2, with a weak D call TRBD1 (5 bases). V dropped 5 bases and J dropped 0 bases, with 16 bases sitting between them. The CDR3 has 16 residues. CDR1 and CDR2 from the germline V gene are ENHRY and SYGVKD. The CDR3 DNA sequence: TGTGCCATCAGTATAGATAGGACAACTTCTAACTATGGCTACACCTTC. It specifies CAISIDRTTSNYGYTF.

The chain carries TRBV24-1 and TRBJ2-3, with a tentative D call TRBD2 (6 bases). This CDR3 has 12 residues. The V gene lost 4 bases and the J gene lost 5 bases, with 6 bases spanning the gap. Germline values: CDR1 KGHDR, CDR2 SFDVKD. CDR3 in amino acids: CATSEREDTQYF. The CDR3 region has the DNA TGTGCCACCAGTGAGCGGGAAGATACGCAGTATTTT.

CDR3 nucleotide sequence: TGTGCCAGCAGCCCCAGGTCAGATACGCAGTATTTT. Residues: CASSPRSDTQYF. The chain carries TRBV11-2 and TRBJ2-3; no clear D gene. This CDR3 comprises 12 residues. With 5 bases removed from V and 4 bases from J, the gap between germline ends came to 7 bases. Germline V gene lookup returns CDR1 SGHAT and CDR2 FQNNGV.

J is TRBJ2-6 and V is TRBV18, with D unresolved. Deletions cut 0 bases from V and 0 bases from J, with 15 bases between. Germline CDR1 KGHSH, CDR2 LQKENI. CDR3 length equals 19 residues. The CDR3, as DNA: TGTGCCAGCTCACCACCATCCCTACCCGCCCTCTCTGGGGCCAACGTCCTGACTTTC. It yields the protein CASSPPSLPALSGANVLTF.

This clone has more than one count but fewer than ten. V usage is TRBV5-1 and J usage is TRBJ2-7; 12 positions agree with TRBD1. Germline values: CDR1 SGHRS, CDR2 YFSETQ. The V gene end was trimmed by 6 bases and the J gene end by 7 bases; junction bases not matched to a gene: 8. The CDR3 spans 14 residues. CDR3 amino acids: CASNQGQGAGEQYF. The CDR3 bases are TGCGCCAGCAATCAGGGACAGGGGGCGGGGGAGCAGTACTTC. The full variable domain, in which reference TRBV5-1 and TRBJ2-7 provide the parts outside the CDR3, is KAGVTQTPRYLIKTRGQQVTLSCSPISGHRSVSWYQQTPGQGLQFLFEYFSETQRNKGNFPGRFSGRQFSNSRSEMNVSTLELGDSALYLCASNQGQGAGEQYFGPGTRLTVT.

The chain combines TRBV28 with TRBJ1-3; D uncertain. The V and J ends lost 2 bases and 4 bases respectively, with 9 bases between them. CDR1 is MDHEN and CDR2 is SYDVKM in the germline V gene. The CDR3 totals 14 residues. CDR3 in DNA: TGTGCCAGCAGTTTAGACATAAAGGGAAACACCATATATTTT. Translation: CASSLDIKGNTIYF.

The chain links TRBV7-9 to TRBJ2-3; 11 nucleotides match TRBD2. The J segment lost 5 bases and the V segment lost 5 bases, leaving 6 bases of the junction unmatched. This CDR3 is 15 amino acids long. Germline V gives CDR1 SEHNR, CDR2 FQNEAQ (reference sequence). The CDR3 is CASSPSGGLEDTQYF. The CDR3 DNA reads as TGTGCCAGCAGCCCTAGCGGGGGGTTGGAAGATACGCAGTATTTT.

This chain links TRBV9 with TRBJ2-1, with 13 bases matching TRBD2. The CDR3 has 16 residues. Trimming at V came to 5 bases and at J to 9 bases, leaving 11 bases not matched to a gene. CDR1 SGDLS and CDR2 YYNGEE come from the germline V gene. The CDR3 DNA reads TGTGCCAGCAGTGCTAGACTAGCGGGGGGCAACGGTGAGCAGTTCTTC. This translates into CASSARLAGGNGEQFF.

This clone was counted only a few times. The J gene is TRBJ1-1, the V gene TRBV29-1; TRBD1 agrees at 9 bases. In germline, CDR1 is SQVTM, CDR2 ANQGSEA. V dropped 7 bases and J dropped 4; count of bases not matched to a gene: 7. The CDR3 has 13 amino acids. The CDR3 DNA is TGCAGCGCTTTGGGACAGGGAGGCACTGAAGCTTTCTTT. This sequence encodes CSALGQGGTEAFF.

V and J are TRBV12-5 and TRBJ1-1, with TRBD1 matching 7 bases. The CDR3 has 14 amino acids. V gave up 1 base and J gave up 1 base; unmatched junction bases: 0. Germline CDR1 is LGHNT and CDR2 is FRNRAP. The CDR3 nucleotides read TGTGCTAGTGGTTTGGGGACAGGGAACACTGAAGCTTTCTTT. Translated: CASGLGTGNTEAFF.